This T cell receptor (beta chain) was sequenced during a study of long-term antiretroviral therapy in people with HIV. Study information: A decade or so separates the oldest specimens from the later 2015 immediate-ART recommendation. Regarding the study as a whole: Post-treatment diversity went higher with ART but stayed below transplant donor controls.

Between the trimmed V and J ends, which lost 3 bases and 1 base, there was a span of 8 bases. This CDR3 contains 14 residues. The V gene's germline CDR1 is MDHEN and CDR2 SYDVKM. As concerns this clone: No antigen is known for it.

Sequencing relied on immunoSEQ assay v3.0, run at survey level. This table comes from immunoSEQ multiplex PCR, and its TCRdb copy is limited to in-frame clones, with some not included. In the table there are about 20,000 clones, approximately 80% of which are singletons. The chain carries TRBV28 and TRBJ2-3, with D possibly matching TRBD1 (5 bases). This specimen consisted of unsorted PBMCs, obtained around 2.5 years before starting antiretroviral therapy. The clonotype originates from a woman aged 45 to 65 with HIV. CDR3: CASSFLQGTDTQYF. The CDR3 nucleotides read TGTGCCAGCAGTTTTTTACAGGGCACAGATACGCAGTATTTT.